These 28 T cell receptor beta chains share one sample of origin, sequenced in a study of blood T cell repertoires in COVID-19. Assay used: immunoSEQ multiplex PCR; TCRdb lists only in-frame clones, some missing. The sample consists of some 340,000 clones, 85% of them appearing once. Sequencing was carried out using peripheral blood. The receptor set was obtained from a woman in her late teens or twenties with acute or convalescent COVID-19.

The chain carries TRBV5-1 and TRBJ2-2, with D unclear. V lost 2 bases to trimming and J lost 8 bases, with 16 bases between them. Per germline, CDR1 SGHRS and CDR2 YFSETQ. This CDR3 is 15 amino acids long. CDR3 loop: CASSFGDSTRGELFF. CDR3 nucleotide sequence: TGCGCCAGCAGCTTCGGCGACTCGACCCGAGGGGAGCTGTTTTTT.

This clone was detected once. The V call is TRBV28, the J call TRBJ1-5, with 9 bases that match TRBD1. Germline CDR1 is MDHEN and CDR2 is SYDVKM. The trim removed 5 bases at V and 3 bases at J, leaving 5 bases unmatched. This CDR3 region has 15 residues. The CDR3 loop is CASSPGTGFNQPQHF. CDR3 coding DNA: TGTGCCAGCAGTCCAGGGACAGGGTTCAATCAGCCCCAGCATTTT.

V usage is TRBV24-1 and J usage is TRBJ2-5; 9 bases are shared with TRBD1. There are 16 residues in the CDR3. Germline V lookup: CDR1 KGHDR, CDR2 SFDVKD. V was clipped by 4 bases and J by 2 bases; unmatched bases: 7. CDR3 residues: CATSDPGTGRQETQYF. DNA for the CDR3: TGTGCCACCAGTGACCCTGGGACAGGGAGGCAAGAGACCCAGTACTTC.

The chain links TRBV19 to TRBJ1-2; 9 bases line up with TRBD1. V shed 7 bases, J shed 7 bases, and the junction held 7 bases outside the gene matches. CDR3 size: 13 residues. CDR1 LNHDA and CDR2 SQIVND come from the germline V gene (reference sequence). The CDR3 sequence is CASIPGQGSGYTF. The DNA for the CDR3 is TGTGCCAGTATCCCGGGACAGGGATCTGGCTACACCTTC.

This clone was observed a handful of times. The chain combines TRBV7-3 with TRBJ1-1; TRBD1 might be the D (5 bases). The CDR3 has 13 residues. V lost 5 bases and J lost 4, with 11 bases in between. Germline loops: CDR1 SGHTA, CDR2 FQGTGA. CDR3 nucleotides: TGTGCCAGCAGCGGAGTTAGGGGCACTGAAGCTTTCTTT. The encoded protein is CASSGVRGTEAFF.

The chain has TRBV3-1 (or the pseudogene TRBV3-2) and TRBJ1-6; 7 nucleotides align to TRBD1. The CDR3 totals 17 residues. Germline-derived CDR1 and CDR2 are LGHDT and YNNKEL (reference sequence). V was clipped by 4 bases and J by 0 bases; unmatched bases: 6. The CDR3 DNA reads as TGTGCCAGCAGCCCTTGGGACAGTCGCTCCTATAATTCACCCCTCCACTTT. Translating gives CASSPWDSRSYNSPLHF.

This rearrangement joins TRBV28 to TRBJ1-1, with D maybe TRBD1 (6 bases). Germline V CDR1 and CDR2: MDHEN, SYDVKM. The CDR3 spans 14 residues. V was shortened by 4 bases and J by 4 bases, with 13 bases between the two germline ends. The CDR3: CASSSGAESTEAFF. CDR3 nucleotides: TGTGCCAGCAGTTCAGGGGCCGAGAGCACTGAAGCTTTCTTT.

The CDR3 DNA is TGTGCCAGCACCAGGGGCCTGAGCACAGATACGCAGTATTTT. It translates to CASTRGLSTDTQYF. This chain links TRBV28 with TRBJ2-3, with D possibly being TRBD1 (6 bases). V lost 7 bases to trimming and J lost 0 bases, with 11 bases between them. CDR3 size: 14 residues. Germline assignment: CDR1 MDHEN and CDR2 SYDVKM.

This clone showed up just once. This sequence joins TRBV3-1 (or the pseudogene TRBV3-2) and TRBJ2-5; 9 bases align to TRBD2. The germline gives CDR1 LGHDT, CDR2 YNNKEL (reference sequence). The CDR3 is 16 residues long. After removal of 4 bases from V and 1 base from J, the junction contained 7 bases not matched to a gene. CDR3 loop: CASSLDPSGIQETQYF. The CDR3 nucleotides are TGTGCCAGCAGCCTCGACCCTAGCGGGATCCAAGAGACCCAGTACTTC.

The chain joins TRBV19 to TRBJ1-5; the D is unclear. Trimming stripped 7 bases from V and 3 bases from J, with 19 bases between. Germline lookup yields CDR1 LNHDA and CDR2 SQIVND (reference sequence). The CDR3 spans 16 residues. The CDR3, as DNA: TGTGCCAGTACTCCTTTTTACAGCGGATCCAATCAGCCCCAGCATTTT. Translation gives CASTPFYSGSNQPQHF.

This chain uses TRBV30 with TRBJ2-7; the D is unclear. The CDR3 length is 15 residues. V lost 2 bases and J lost 2, with 16 bases in between. Germline CDR1 GTSNPN, CDR2 SVGIG (reference sequence). The CDR3 protein is CAWSKEAQHPYEQYF. The CDR3 DNA reads as TGTGCCTGGAGTAAAGAAGCACAGCATCCCTACGAGCAGTACTTC.

This chain joins TRBV24-1 and TRBJ2-3; D may be TRBD2 (6 bases). CDR3 length: 16 residues. V lost 1 base and J lost 2, with 12 bases in between. Per germline, CDR1 KGHDR and CDR2 SFDVKD. CDR3 DNA sequence: TGTGCCACCAGTGATTTTTTTAGCGGAGTCACAGATACGCAGTATTTT. Translated, it gives CATSDFFSGVTDTQYF.

The chain joins TRBV5-4 to TRBJ2-1; D is undetermined. CDR3 size: 13 residues. Germline values: CDR1 SGHNT, CDR2 YYREEE (reference sequence). V was pared by 0 bases and J by 5 bases, with 6 bases between. CDR3 coding DNA: TGTGCCAGCAGCTTGGACAGCCACAATGAGCAGTTCTTC. It yields the protein CASSLDSHNEQFF.

This clone showed up just a few times. The gene calls are TRBV28 and TRBJ2-6; TRBD2 agrees at 11 bases. In germline, CDR1 is MDHEN, CDR2 SYDVKM. This CDR3 is built from 18 residues. J lost 4 bases, V lost 4 bases, and 9 bases had no gene match. The CDR3 spells CASSSHSGRATGANVLTF. Written as DNA, the CDR3 is TGTGCCAGCAGTTCCCATAGCGGGAGGGCCACAGGGGCCAACGTCCTGACTTTC.

This sequence joins TRBV6-5 and TRBJ2-3, with TRBD2 matching 7 bases. The length of the CDR3 is 16 residues. J gave up 2 bases and V 4 bases, and 9 bases lay outside the gene matches. Looked up from germline, CDR1 is MNHEY and CDR2 is SVGAGI. This chain's CDR3 is CASSWVWRGTTDTQYF. The CDR3 DNA sequence: TGTGCCAGCAGTTGGGTTTGGCGGGGGACCACAGATACGCAGTATTTT.

The J gene is TRBJ1-1, the V gene TRBV5-1; D gene ambiguous. The CDR3 extends over 13 amino acids. Germline lookup yields CDR1 SGHRS and CDR2 YFSETQ. V lost 4 bases, J lost 4 bases, and 11 bases lay in between. The CDR3 DNA sequence: TGCGCCAGCAGCCGAGACGGGAGCACTGAAGCTTTCTTT. Translated, it gives CASSRDGSTEAFF.

The chain has TRBV5-6 and TRBJ1-5; the match to TRBD1 covers 7 bases. CDR1 is SGHDT, CDR2 YYEEEE, per germline. Losses at the gene ends were 4 bases for V and 5 bases for J; bases not matched to a gene: 3. The CDR3 has 13 residues. CDR3 sequence (DNA): TGTGCCAGCAGCCCGGGGACAGATCAGCCCCAGCATTTT. This sequence encodes CASSPGTDQPQHF.

The V gene is TRBV27, the J gene TRBJ2-1; 7 bases are a match to TRBD1. The CDR3 is 19 amino acids. From germline, CDR1 is MNHEY and CDR2 SMNVEV (reference sequence). The V and J ends lost 5 bases and 5 bases, in that order; junction bases with no gene match: 21. CDR3 in amino acids: CASSNGPSPKGALHNEQFF. CDR3 bases: TGTGCCAGCAGTAATGGTCCCTCCCCGAAGGGGGCGCTCCACAATGAGCAGTTCTTC.

The V call is TRBV9, the J call TRBJ2-1; 11 bases fit TRBD2. CDR1 is SGDLS and CDR2 is YYNGEE in the germline V gene. The V and J ends lost 3 bases and 7 bases, in that order; junction bases with no gene match: 9. The CDR3 loop spans 16 amino acids. The CDR3 reads CASSGTGTSGFNEQFF. The CDR3 DNA reads TGTGCCAGCAGCGGGACCGGGACTAGCGGTTTTAATGAGCAGTTCTTC.

The chain carries TRBV19 and TRBJ1-2; unclear D gene. CDR3 length equals 13 residues. Trimming stripped 6 bases from V and 1 base from J, with 9 bases between. CDR1 and CDR2 from the germline V gene are LNHDA and SQIVND (reference sequence). DNA for the CDR3: TGTGCCAGTAGGTACCCAGTTAACTATGGCTACACCTTC. Amino acids: CASRYPVNYGYTF.

This chain links TRBV11-2 with TRBJ2-7; tentatively, D is TRBD2 (6 bases). This CDR3 region has 17 residues. V was clipped by 1 base and J by 1 base, with 17 bases between them. Germline values: CDR1 SGHAT, CDR2 FQNNGV. The CDR3 spells CASSLGGGRRGSYEQYF. As DNA, the CDR3 is TGTGCCAGCAGCTTAGGGGGAGGTAGGAGGGGTTCCTACGAGCAGTACTTC.

The genes are TRBV2 and TRBJ1-2; D not certain. The germline V gene encodes CDR1 SNHLY and CDR2 FYNNEI. Trimming pared 6 bases from V and 6 bases from J, leaving 8 bases between. The CDR3 sequence is 11 residues long. Written as DNA, the CDR3 is TGTGCCAGCAGCCAGGTGGATGGCTACACCTTC. It specifies CASSQVDGYTF. Complete variable domain (other parts from reference TRBV2 and TRBJ1-2): EPEVTQTPSHQVTQMGQEVILRCVPISNHLYFYWYRQILGQKVEFLVSFYNNEISEKSEIFDDQFSVERPDGSNFTLKIRSTKLEDSAMYFCASSQVDGYTFGSGTRLTVV.

This clone was recorded once. This sequence joins TRBV10-3 and TRBJ2-7, with 7 nucleotides matching TRBD2. This CDR3 is built from 15 residues. CDR1 ENHRY and CDR2 SYGVKD come from the germline V gene. Trimming at V came to 5 bases and at J to 3 bases, leaving 10 bases not matched to a gene. The CDR3 here is CAISQTGTTIYEQYF. The CDR3 nucleotides read TGTGCCATCAGTCAAACCGGGACTACCATCTACGAGCAGTACTTC.

J is TRBJ2-2 and V is TRBV5-4, with 9 bases matching TRBD1. The CDR3 has 16 amino acids. The germline gives CDR1 SGHNT, CDR2 YYREEE (reference sequence). Unmatched junction bases numbered 4, after V lost 4 bases and J lost 0 bases. CDR3 residues: CASSTGQGTNTGELFF. In DNA, the CDR3 is TGTGCCAGCAGCACCGGACAGGGGACGAACACCGGGGAGCTGTTTTTT.

The genes are TRBV5-6 and TRBJ2-3; TRBD2 is a possible D gene (6 bases). Deletions cut 0 bases from V and 6 bases from J, with 14 bases between. CDR1 SGHDT and CDR2 YYEEEE come from the germline V gene. The CDR3 loop spans 15 amino acids. The CDR3 spells CASSLGGGLLDTQYF. The DNA for the CDR3 is TGTGCCAGCAGCTTGGGTGGGGGACTGCTCGATACGCAGTATTTT.

The chain is built from TRBV29-1 and TRBJ1-2, with 11 bases aligning to TRBD1. The V gene's germline CDR1 is SQVTM and CDR2 ANQGSEA. CDR3 size: 14 residues. Written as DNA, the CDR3 is TGCAGTACAAAGGGACAGGGGGTCGACTATGGCTACACCTTC. This codes for CSTKGQGVDYGYTF.

This clone was detected once. DNA for the CDR3: TGTGCTAAGTGGCTAGAGGCAGATACGCAGTATTTT. This gives the protein CAKWLEADTQYF. V usage is TRBV27 and J usage is TRBJ2-3; no clear D gene. Per germline, CDR1 MNHEY and CDR2 SMNVEV (reference sequence). This CDR3 spans 12 amino acids.

J is TRBJ2-3 and V is TRBV6-6; 9 bases are a match to TRBD2. The germline CDR1 and CDR2 sequences are MNHNY and SVGAGI (reference sequence). V lost 4 bases to trimming and J lost 2 bases; unmatched junction nucleotides: 7. This CDR3 region has 16 residues. CDR3 region: CASSFGTSRYTDTQYF. In DNA form, the CDR3 reads TGTGCCAGCAGTTTCGGGACTAGCCGATACACAGATACGCAGTATTTT.